The rows below give T cell receptor beta chains drawn from one sample of a study of blood T cell repertoires in COVID-19. Clones were sequenced by immunoSEQ multiplex PCR, and TCRdb holds only the in-frame ones, with some missing. The sample carries under 200,000 clones, over 80% recorded once. The specimen sequenced was peripheral blood. These receptors came from a man in his 70s who had recovered from COVID-19. Each CDR3 is given with its conserved first and last residue. The D gene is left open where the match is weak. Not every row has a clone size; where given, it reads once, few, many or a size class.

TRBD2 | TRBJ2-7 | NA | TRBV7-6 | TGTGCCAGCAGCGCTTCCGGGACTATATCTGGCGAGCAGTACTTC | CASSASGTISGEQYF
TRBD2 | TRBJ2-7 | NA | TRBV30 | TGTGCCTGGCAAAGACTAGCGGGAGGGCGCGAGCAGTACTTC | CAWQRLAGGREQYF
TRBD1 | TRBJ2-7 | once | TRBV6-5 | TGTGCCAGCAGGCAAGGACAGGGGGCAGTCTACGAGCAGTACTTC | CASRQGQGAVYEQYF
TRBD1 | TRBJ2-7 | NA | TRBV11-1 | TGTGCCAGCAGCTCGGGACAGGGGCCCCGTAACGAGCAGTACTTC | CASSSGQGPRNEQYF
TRBD1 | TRBJ2-7 | NA | TRBV5-5 | TGTGCCAGCAGACTGCAGGGGGCAGACGAGCAGTACTTC | CASRLQGADEQYF
NA | TRBJ1-5 | NA | TRBV29-1 | TGCAGCGTTGGCGGGGATTCCCGCAATCAGCCCCAGCATTTT | CSVGGDSRNQPQHF
TRBD2 | TRBJ2-3 | few | TRBV7-7 | TGTGCTAGCAGCCTGGGACTAGCGGGAGTCGCAGATACGCAGTATTTT | CASSLGLAGVADTQYF
NA | TRBJ2-5 | NA | TRBV3-1/TRBV3-2 | TGTGCCAGCCGCGTTCGGGGTTCGGAGACCCAGTACTTC | CASRVRGSETQYF
NA | TRBJ1-4 | NA | TRBV5-5 | TGTGCCAGCAGCTGGTGGACTTCCCTGAATGAAAAACTGTTTTTT | CASSWWTSLNEKLFF
TRBD2 | TRBJ2-2 | NA | TRBV5-1 | TGCGCCAGCAGCTTGGGACTAGCGGGAGAGAACGGGGAGCTGTTTTTT | CASSLGLAGENGELFF
TRBD2 | TRBJ2-7 | NA | TRBV28 | TGTGCCAGCAGTTATGGGACTAGCGTTTACGAGCAGTACTTC | CASSYGTSVYEQYF